Listed below are T cell receptor beta chains from one sample, sequenced in a study of blood T cell repertoires in COVID-19. Measured with immunoSEQ multiplex PCR; TCRdb has only the in-frame clones, and not every one. The sample lists around 140,000 clones, approximately 86% occurring once. The sequenced sample consisted of peripheral blood. Receptors originate from an older woman with acute or convalescent COVID-19. Each CDR3 is given with its conserved first and last residue. D genes are given only for firm matches. For some rows the clone size is stated as once, few or many, or as a class when expanded; others skip it.

j_call v_call clone_size d_call cdr3_aa cdr3_nt
TRBJ2-7 TRBV2 NA NA CASTSTRQSYEQYF TGTGCCAGCACCAGCACGAGACAGAGCTACGAGCAGTACTTC
TRBJ1-4 TRBV15 NA NA CATSRGLHEKLFF TGTGCCACCAGCAGAGGACTTCATGAAAAACTGTTTTTT
TRBJ1-2 TRBV5-1 NA NA CASSLAQGSGYTF TGCGCCAGCAGCTTGGCCCAGGGATCGGGCTACACCTTC
TRBJ2-5 TRBV2 NA NA CASMIDTRETQYF TGTGCCAGCATGATAGATACCCGGGAGACCCAGTACTTC
TRBJ1-1 TRBV27 NA NA CASSPVQGPAFF TGTGCCAGCAGTCCCGTACAGGGTCCGGCTTTCTTT
TRBJ1-4 TRBV5-8 NA TRBD1 CASSLRTGYEKLFF TGTGCCAGCAGCCTCCGGACAGGGTATGAAAAACTGTTTTTT
TRBJ2-2 TRBV11-3 NA NA CASSLDRGTGELFF TGTGCCAGCAGCTTAGATCGGGGGACCGGGGAGCTGTTTTTT
TRBJ1-1 TRBV21-1 NA NA CASSKRDNLGNTEAFF TGTGCCAGCAGCAAGAGGGACAATCTGGGGAACACTGAAGCTTTCTTT
TRBJ2-2 TRBV5-1 NA TRBD2 CASSGARRGTTGELFF TGCGCCAGCAGCGGGGCTAGGCGGGGGACCACCGGGGAGCTGTTTTTT
TRBJ1-1 TRBV7-2 NA NA CASSLVGRGNTEAFF TGTGCCAGCAGCTTAGTCGGCAGGGGGAACACTGAAGCTTTCTTT
TRBJ2-1 TRBV3-1/TRBV3-2 NA TRBD2 CASSHGLAVIYNEQFF TGTGCCAGCAGCCATGGACTAGCTGTAATCTACAATGAGCAGTTCTTC
TRBJ1-2 TRBV7-3 NA NA CASSPGQGLINYGYTF TGTGCCAGCAGCCCAGGGCAGGGGCTTATTAACTATGGCTACACCTTC
TRBJ2-3 TRBV6-4 NA TRBD2 CASRQRGVSTDTQYF TGTGCCAGCAGGCAGCGGGGGGTTAGCACAGATACGCAGTATTTT
TRBJ1-1 TRBV10-3 NA NA CAISGRNTEAFF TGTGCCATCAGTGGCAGGAACACTGAAGCTTTCTTT
TRBJ2-7 TRBV4-1 NA NA CASSQAPGGTAHYEQYF TGCGCCAGCAGCCAAGCCCCCGGGGGAACAGCCCACTACGAGCAGTACTTC
TRBJ2-5 TRBV7-8 NA NA CASSLVLAGGQTQYF TGTGCCAGCAGCTTAGTGCTGGCAGGGGGGCAGACCCAGTACTTC
TRBJ1-1 TRBV2 NA TRBD1 CATRTGIAHTEAFF TGTGCGACGCGGACAGGGATTGCGCACACTGAAGCTTTCTTT
TRBJ1-4 TRBV6-5 NA TRBD1 CASRDRARGSEKLFF TGTGCCAGCAGGGACAGGGCCCGCGGTAGTGAAAAACTGTTTTTT
TRBJ1-1 TRBV6-5 once NA CASSYRRVGLNTEAFF TGTGCCAGCAGTTACAGGAGGGTTGGACTGAACACTGAAGCTTTCTTT
TRBJ2-7 TRBV27 NA TRBD2 CASSLPGLAGTLYF TGTGCCAGCAGTCTACCGGGACTAGCGGGGACATTGTACTTC
TRBJ2-5 TRBV28 NA TRBD2 CASQGLAGGGETQYF TGTGCCAGCCAAGGACTAGCGGGGGGAGGAGAGACCCAGTACTTC
TRBJ1-4 TRBV10-3 NA NA CAIRRAINEKLFF TGTGCCATCAGAAGAGCAATTAATGAAAAACTGTTTTTT
TRBJ1-5 TRBV7-2 NA TRBD1 CASSLEAGGNQPQHF TGTGCCAGCAGCTTAGAGGCAGGGGGGAATCAGCCCCAGCATTTT
TRBJ1-6 TRBV28 NA TRBD1 CASTTGDSPLHF TGTGCCAGCACGACAGGGGATTCACCCCTCCACTTT
TRBJ1-2 TRBV18 NA NA CASSPEAYGYTF TGTGCCAGCTCACCCGAAGCCTATGGCTACACCTTC
TRBJ2-7 TRBV7-3 NA TRBD1 CASSLWFGTGGYEQYF TGTGCCAGCAGCTTATGGTTTGGGACAGGGGGTTACGAGCAGTACTTC
TRBJ2-3 TRBV7-2 NA TRBD2 CASGIAGGKAQYF TGTGCCAGCGGCATAGCGGGGGGGAAGGCGCAGTATTTT
TRBJ1-5 TRBV5-1 once TRBD1 CASSPGQGHQPQHF TGCGCCAGCAGCCCGGGACAGGGTCATCAGCCCCAGCATTTT
TRBJ1-2 TRBV29-1 NA NA CSVAPRGGRSYGYTF TGCAGCGTTGCCCCTCGGGGGGGCCGCTCCTATGGCTACACCTTC
TRBJ1-6 TRBV6-5 NA NA CASSQRQGNNSPLHF TGTGCCAGCAGTCAACGTCAGGGAAATAATTCACCCCTCCACTTT
TRBJ2-1 TRBV28 NA TRBD1 CAINSPDRGYNNEQFF TGTGCCATCAACTCTCCGGACAGGGGGTATAACAATGAGCAGTTCTTC
TRBJ1-2 TRBV13 NA TRBD1 CASRITGTGYHGYTF TGTGCCAGCAGAATAACCGGGACAGGGTATCACGGCTACACCTTC
TRBJ2-3 TRBV6-6 once TRBD2 CASSPGLAGGRADTQYF TGTGCCAGCAGTCCTGGACTAGCGGGGGGCCGGGCAGATACGCAGTATTTT
TRBJ1-2 TRBV6-5 NA NA CASRPGEEVYGYTF TGTGCCAGCCGCCCCGGGGAAGAAGTCTATGGCTACACCTTC
TRBJ1-5 TRBV3-1/TRBV3-2 few NA CASSQDLRAAQPQHF TGTGCCAGCAGCCAAGATCTGAGGGCCGCTCAGCCCCAGCATTTT
TRBJ2-2 TRBV6-4 NA NA CASSSNGQSGELFF TGTGCCAGCAGCTCGAATGGACAGTCGGGGGAGCTGTTTTTT
TRBJ1-2 TRBV6-5 NA NA CASRRDVRYTF TGTGCCAGCAGGAGGGATGTTCGCTACACCTTC
TRBJ1-1 TRBV12-3/TRBV12-4 NA NA CASSPELWGQAFF TGTGCCAGCAGTCCAGAGTTATGGGGGCAAGCTTTCTTT
TRBJ2-3 TRBV3-1/TRBV3-2 many TRBD1 CASSQDIGQDVTDTQYF TGTGCCAGCAGCCAAGACATTGGACAGGACGTCACAGATACGCAGTATTTT
TRBJ2-2 TRBV25-1 NA NA CASSDPRFTGELFF TGTGCCAGCAGTGACCCCAGGTTCACCGGGGAGCTGTTTTTT
TRBJ2-7 TRBV4-3 NA TRBD1 CASSQTGPGPTYEQYF TGCGCCAGCAGCCAGACAGGGCCAGGCCCTACCTACGAGCAGTACTTC
TRBJ1-2 TRBV20-1 NA NA CSPAGYGYTF TGCAGTCCTGCGGGCTATGGCTACACCTTC
TRBJ1-1 TRBV3-1/TRBV3-2 NA NA CASSLGADPEAFF TGTGCCAGCAGCCTGGGGGCAGACCCTGAAGCTTTCTTT
TRBJ1-1 TRBV7-2 NA NA CASSSSLPGGHTEAFF TGTGCCAGCAGCTCTTCACTCCCCGGGGGGCACACTGAAGCTTTCTTT
TRBJ1-6 TRBV30 NA TRBD1 CAWSVSGQRTGVGSPLHF TGTGCCTGGAGTGTTTCTGGCCAGCGGACAGGGGTGGGATCACCCCTCCACTTT
TRBJ2-2 TRBV6-5 NA NA CASRKDTLNTGELFF TGTGCCAGCAGAAAGGACACCTTGAACACCGGGGAGCTGTTTTTT
TRBJ1-6 TRBV6-6 NA NA CASSYSPGDNSPLHF TGTGCCAGCAGTTACTCTCCGGGGGATAATTCACCCCTCCACTTT
TRBJ2-7 TRBV6-5 NA TRBD1 CASNLTGGSNYEQYF TGTGCCAGCAACTTAACAGGGGGAAGCAACTACGAGCAGTACTTC
TRBJ2-2 TRBV2 NA TRBD2 CASSVPSGGPNTGELFF TGTGCCAGCAGTGTACCTAGCGGGGGGCCTAACACCGGGGAGCTGTTTTTT
TRBJ1-2 TRBV24-1 NA NA CATSDSPGPAHGYTF TGTGCCACCAGTGATTCCCCAGGTCCGGCCCATGGCTACACCTTC
TRBJ1-5 TRBV7-9 few NA CASSPGGNQPQHF TGTGCCAGCAGCCCCGGAGGGAATCAGCCCCAGCATTTT
TRBJ1-5 TRBV7-9 few NA CASTISEVPQPQHF TGTGCCAGCACCATATCTGAGGTCCCTCAGCCCCAGCATTTT